The present TCR beta chain was sequenced within a study of radiation and T cells in renal cell carcinoma. A remark on this clone: Its antigen remains unknown.

Libraries were prepared by immunoSEQ multiplex PCR; TCRdb keeps only in-frame clonotypes and omits some of them. The table has approximately 170,000 clones, about nine tenths seen once; the top ten hold approximately 11%. The CDR3 is 14 amino acids. Germline CDR1 reads LNHDA; CDR2 reads SQIVND (reference sequence). Trimming took 3 bases from V and 4 from J, leaving 11 bases between them. The time point was: blood 4 weeks post-SBRT, at nephrectomy. Treatment in this sample: 15 Gy SBRT to primary tumor, nephrectomy 4 weeks later. Nephrectomy followed 15 Gy stereotactic body radiation by 4 weeks. General observations from the study: No pretreatment tumor biopsies were available for baseline clonotypes. In blood, top tumor clones expanded by 2 weeks, shrinking by 4.

The chain recombines TRBV19 with TRBJ2-3, with D unresolved. The origin of this receptor is a woman aged 50 to 65 with renal cell carcinoma. The source was blood, collected from a patient whose treatment included radiotherapy and nephrectomy. CDR3 region: CASSIGALADTQYF. CDR3 nucleotides: TGTGCCAGTAGTATTGGAGCCCTGGCAGATACGCAGTATTTT.